This TCR beta chain was retrieved from a study of blood T cell repertoires in COVID-19. Profiled with immunoSEQ multiplex PCR; TCRdb holds only in-frame clones, not every one. The sample includes about 76,000 clones, 70% to 90% of them seen just once. This CDR3 comprises 14 residues. Germline lookup yields CDR1 SEHNR and CDR2 FQNEAQ (reference sequence). V was clipped by 6 bases and J by 5 bases; unmatched bases: 9. V is TRBV7-9 and J is TRBJ2-7, with 8 positions matching TRBD1. The sequencing input was peripheral blood. This TCR derives from a young man with acute or convalescent COVID-19. The CDR3 DNA reads as TGTGCCAGCAGTTTAAGCCAGACAGGGGACGAGCAGTACTTC. This encodes CASSLSQTGDEQYF.